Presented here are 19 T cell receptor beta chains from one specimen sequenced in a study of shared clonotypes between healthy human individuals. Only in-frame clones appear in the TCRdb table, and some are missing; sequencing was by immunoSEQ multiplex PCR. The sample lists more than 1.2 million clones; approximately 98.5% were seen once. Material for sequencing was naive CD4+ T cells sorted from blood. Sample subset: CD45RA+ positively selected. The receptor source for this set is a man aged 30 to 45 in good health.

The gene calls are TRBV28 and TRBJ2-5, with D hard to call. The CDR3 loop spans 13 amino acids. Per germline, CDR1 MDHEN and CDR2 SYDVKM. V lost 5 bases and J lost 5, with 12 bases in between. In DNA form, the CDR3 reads TGTGCCAGCAGTGGGTTCGTCGGGGAGACCCAGTACTTC. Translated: CASSGFVGETQYF.

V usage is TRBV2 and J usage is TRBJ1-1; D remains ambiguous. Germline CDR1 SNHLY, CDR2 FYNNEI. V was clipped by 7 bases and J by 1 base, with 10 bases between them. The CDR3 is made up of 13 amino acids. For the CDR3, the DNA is TGTGCCAGCATTTATTCAGGGAACACTGAAGCTTTCTTT. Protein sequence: CASIYSGNTEAFF.

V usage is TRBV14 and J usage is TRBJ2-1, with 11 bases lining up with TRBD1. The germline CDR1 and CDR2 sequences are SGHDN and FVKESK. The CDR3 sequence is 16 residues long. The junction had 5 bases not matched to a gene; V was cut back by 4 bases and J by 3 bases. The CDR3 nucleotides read TGTGCCAGCAGCCCCCTCGGGACAGGGGGCTACAATGAGCAGTTCTTC. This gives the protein CASSPLGTGGYNEQFF.

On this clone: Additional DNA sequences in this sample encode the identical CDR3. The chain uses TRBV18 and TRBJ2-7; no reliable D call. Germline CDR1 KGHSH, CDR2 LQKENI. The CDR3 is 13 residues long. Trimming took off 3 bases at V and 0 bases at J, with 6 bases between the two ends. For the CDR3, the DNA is TGTGCCAGCTCACCGGGCGCCTCCTACGAGCAGTACTTC. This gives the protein CASSPGASYEQYF.

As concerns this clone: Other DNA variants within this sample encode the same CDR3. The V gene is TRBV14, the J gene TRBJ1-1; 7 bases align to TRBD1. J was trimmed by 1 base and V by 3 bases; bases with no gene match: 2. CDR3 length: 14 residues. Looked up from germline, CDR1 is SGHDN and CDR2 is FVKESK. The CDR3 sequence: CASSHRGRNTEAFF. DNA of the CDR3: TGTGCCAGCAGCCATAGGGGGCGGAACACTGAAGCTTTCTTT. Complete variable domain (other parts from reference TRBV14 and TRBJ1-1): EAGVTQFPSHSVIEKGQTVTLRCDPISGHDNLYWYRRVMGKEIKFLLHFVKESKQDESGMPNNRFLAERTGGTYSTLKVQPAELEDSGVYFCASSHRGRNTEAFFGQGTRLTVV.

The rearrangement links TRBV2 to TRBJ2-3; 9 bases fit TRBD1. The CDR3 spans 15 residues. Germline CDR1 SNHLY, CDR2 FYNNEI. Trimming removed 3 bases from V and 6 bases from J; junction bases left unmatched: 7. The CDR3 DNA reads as TGTGCCAGCAGTGATGGGACAGGGTTTGAGGATACGCAGTATTTT. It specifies CASSDGTGFEDTQYF.

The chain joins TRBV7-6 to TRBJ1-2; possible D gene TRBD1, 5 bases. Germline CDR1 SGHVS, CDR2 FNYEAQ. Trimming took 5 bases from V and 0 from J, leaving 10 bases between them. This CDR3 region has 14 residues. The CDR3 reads CASSPQTANYGYTF. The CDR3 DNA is TGTGCCAGCAGCCCCCAGACAGCTAACTATGGCTACACCTTC. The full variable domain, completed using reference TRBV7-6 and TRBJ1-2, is GAGVSQSPRYKVTKRGQDVALRCDPISGHVSLYWYRQALGQGPEFLTYFNYEAQQDKSGLPNDRFSAERPEGSISTLTIQRTEQRDSAMYRCASSPQTANYGYTFGSGTRLTVV.

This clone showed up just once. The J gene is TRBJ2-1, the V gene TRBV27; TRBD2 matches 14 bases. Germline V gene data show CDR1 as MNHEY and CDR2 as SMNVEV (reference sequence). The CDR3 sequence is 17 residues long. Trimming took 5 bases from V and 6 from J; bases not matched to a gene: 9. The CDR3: CASSPPGLAGAVNEQFF. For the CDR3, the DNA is TGTGCCAGCAGTCCTCCGGGACTAGCGGGAGCCGTCAATGAGCAGTTCTTC.

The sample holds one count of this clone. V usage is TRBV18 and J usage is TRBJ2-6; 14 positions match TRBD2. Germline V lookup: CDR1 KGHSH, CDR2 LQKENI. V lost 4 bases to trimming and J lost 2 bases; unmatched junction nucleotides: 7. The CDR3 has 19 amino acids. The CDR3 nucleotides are TGTGCCAGCTCACGGCTGCCGGGACTAGCGGGAGCTGGGGCCAACGTCCTGACTTTC. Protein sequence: CASSRLPGLAGAGANVLTF.

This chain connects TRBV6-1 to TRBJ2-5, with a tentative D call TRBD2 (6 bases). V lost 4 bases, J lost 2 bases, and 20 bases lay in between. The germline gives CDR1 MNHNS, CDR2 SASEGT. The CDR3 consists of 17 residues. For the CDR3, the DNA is TGTGCCAGCAGTGGGGACTGGCGGCGGGAAGGGCAAGAGACCCAGTACTTC. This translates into CASSGDWRREGQETQYF.

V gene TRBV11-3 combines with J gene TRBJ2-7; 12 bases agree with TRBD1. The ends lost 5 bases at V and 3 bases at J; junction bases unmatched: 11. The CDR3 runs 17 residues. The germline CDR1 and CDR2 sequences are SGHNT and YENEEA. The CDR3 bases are TGTGCCAGCAGCCGTTATTGGGGACAGGGGGCCTTCTACGAGCAGTACTTC. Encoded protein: CASSRYWGQGAFYEQYF.

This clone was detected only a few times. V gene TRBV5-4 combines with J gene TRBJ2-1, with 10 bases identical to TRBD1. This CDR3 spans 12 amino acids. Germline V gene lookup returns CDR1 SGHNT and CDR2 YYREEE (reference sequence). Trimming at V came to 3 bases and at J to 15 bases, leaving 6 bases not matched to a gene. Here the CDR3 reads CASSSDRGPGFF. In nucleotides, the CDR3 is TGTGCCAGCAGCTCAGACAGGGGGCCCGGGTTCTTC.

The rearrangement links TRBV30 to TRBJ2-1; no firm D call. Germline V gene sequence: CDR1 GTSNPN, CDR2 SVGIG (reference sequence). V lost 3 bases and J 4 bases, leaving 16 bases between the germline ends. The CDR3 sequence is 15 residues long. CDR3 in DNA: TGTGCCTGGAGCCCGGCGAAATTCCCTTACAATGAGCAGTTCTTC. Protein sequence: CAWSPAKFPYNEQFF.

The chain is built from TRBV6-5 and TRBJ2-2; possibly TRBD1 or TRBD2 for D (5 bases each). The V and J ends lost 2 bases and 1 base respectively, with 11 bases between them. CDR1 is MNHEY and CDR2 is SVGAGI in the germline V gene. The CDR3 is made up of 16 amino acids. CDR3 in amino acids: CASSYLGVGNTGELFF. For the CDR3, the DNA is TGTGCCAGCAGTTACCTGGGGGTCGGGAACACCGGGGAGCTGTTTTTT.

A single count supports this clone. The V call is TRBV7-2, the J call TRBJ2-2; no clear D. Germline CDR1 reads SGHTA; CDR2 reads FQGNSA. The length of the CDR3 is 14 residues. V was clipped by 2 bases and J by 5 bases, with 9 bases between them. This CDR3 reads CASSLTPRTGELFF. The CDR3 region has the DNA TGTGCCAGCAGCTTAACTCCTAGGACCGGGGAGCTGTTTTTT.

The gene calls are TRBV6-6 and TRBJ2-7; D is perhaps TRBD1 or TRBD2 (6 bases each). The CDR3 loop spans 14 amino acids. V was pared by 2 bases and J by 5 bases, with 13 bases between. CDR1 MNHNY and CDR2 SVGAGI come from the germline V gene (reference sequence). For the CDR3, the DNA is TGTGCCAGCAGTTACGGAGGGGGGATCGACGAGCAGTACTTC. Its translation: CASSYGGGIDEQYF.

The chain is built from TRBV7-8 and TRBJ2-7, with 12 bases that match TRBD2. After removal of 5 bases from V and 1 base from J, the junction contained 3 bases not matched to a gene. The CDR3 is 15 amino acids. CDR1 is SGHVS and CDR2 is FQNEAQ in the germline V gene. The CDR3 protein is CASSTGTSGSYEQYF. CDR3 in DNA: TGTGCCAGCAGCACCGGGACTAGCGGGTCCTACGAGCAGTACTTC.

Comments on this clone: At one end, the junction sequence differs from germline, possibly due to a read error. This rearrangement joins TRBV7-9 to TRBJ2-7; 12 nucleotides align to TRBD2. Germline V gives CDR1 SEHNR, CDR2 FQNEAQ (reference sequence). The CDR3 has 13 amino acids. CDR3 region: CASSSGTSGFPLF. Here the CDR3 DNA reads TGTGCCAGCAGCTCTGGGACTAGCGGGTTTCCCCTTTTC.

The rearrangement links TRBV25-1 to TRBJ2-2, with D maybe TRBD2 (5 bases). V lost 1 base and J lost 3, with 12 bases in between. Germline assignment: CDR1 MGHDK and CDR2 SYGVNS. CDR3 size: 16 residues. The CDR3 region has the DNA TGTGCCAGCAGTGAATTGGGAGTGCGTGACACCGGGGAGCTGTTTTTT. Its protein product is CASSELGVRDTGELFF.